This T cell receptor beta chain was captured in a study of T-cell memory formation after mild COVID-19. The study, taken as a whole, reports: CD8+ contracting clones occupied EMRA, while CD4+ ones occupied mainly CM and EM. Clones that got smaller from day 15 to 85 had even CD4/CD8, while clones growing later tipped toward CD4+. Cross-reactive memory seemingly joined, as some responding clones were found in pre-infection memory.

This clonotype occurred many times. Antigen unknown. Germline V gene sequence: CDR1 ENHRY, CDR2 SYGVKD. CDR3 length: 12 amino acids. The V and J ends lost 3 bases and 4 bases respectively, with 4 bases between them. TCRdb re-called the 5' RACE reads through MiXCR, storing one row per CDR3 protein. The sample has about 430,000 distinct CDR3 sequences; approximately 24% are singletons. The clonotype was recovered from an adult woman who had mild COVID-19 (a few samples of this study predate the infection). Cell type and time point are not known. Input material: PBMCs or a T cell subset sorted from them (not recorded which). This chain links TRBV10-3 with TRBJ1-5; no definite D call. CDR3: CAISDRNQPQHF. The CDR3 DNA sequence: TGTGCCATCAGTGACAGGAATCAGCCCCAGCATTTT.